What follows are 26 T cell receptor beta chains derived from one specimen sequenced in a study of blood T cell repertoires in COVID-19. The repertoire was sequenced with immunoSEQ multiplex PCR; TCRdb's copy has only in-frame clones and lacks some. The table lists more than 200,000 clones, just over 85% of them singletons, with over 1.2% in the top ten. Sequencing was done on a sample of peripheral blood. The receptors shown here come from a man aged 80 or over with acute or convalescent COVID-19.

This clone was detected a few times. The chain employs TRBV5-6 and TRBJ1-6; weak D call: TRBD1 (6 bases). This CDR3 contains 18 residues. Between the trimmed V and J ends, which lost 1 base and 7 bases, there was a span of 21 bases. Germline V CDR1 and CDR2: SGHDT, YYEEEE. The chain's CDR3 is CASSLRRDIILGNSPLHF. The CDR3 DNA reads as TGTGCCAGCAGCTTGCGCCGGGACATCATCCTCGGGAATTCACCCCTCCACTTT.

The rearrangement joins TRBV24-1 to TRBJ2-2; TRBD1 matches 11 bases. V gave up 3 bases and J gave up 6 bases; unmatched junction bases: 2. The CDR3 spans 15 residues. Germline loops: CDR1 KGHDR, CDR2 SFDVKD. This chain's CDR3 is CATSDPGQGAGELFF. CDR3 nucleotides: TGTGCCACCAGTGATCCGGGACAGGGGGCCGGGGAGCTGTTTTTT.

V gene TRBV28 combines with J gene TRBJ2-7, with TRBD2 as a possible D gene (6 bases). The CDR3 is 16 residues long. The germline CDR1 and CDR2 sequences are MDHEN and SYDVKM. V lost 5 bases to trimming and J lost 3 bases, with 20 bases between them. The CDR3 region is CASSPHTEPGLYEQYF. As DNA, the CDR3 is TGTGCCAGCAGTCCGCACACGGAACCGGGACTCTACGAGCAGTACTTC.

The rearrangement joins TRBV19 to TRBJ1-1; D is uncertain. Germline lookup yields CDR1 LNHDA and CDR2 SQIVND (reference sequence). This CDR3 is built from 15 residues. Trimming left V 4 bases short and J 1 base short, with 13 bases between. For the CDR3, the DNA is TGTGCCAGTAGTACACTGGGCGACCAGAACACTGAAGCTTTCTTT. Translating it yields CASSTLGDQNTEAFF. Filled out from reference TRBV19 and TRBJ1-1, the complete variable domain reads DGGITQSPKYLFRKEGQNVTLSCEQNLNHDAMYWYRQDPGQGLRLIYYSQIVNDFQKGDIAEGYSVSREKKESFPLTVTSAQKNPTAFYLCASSTLGDQNTEAFFGQGTRLTVV.

Note on this clone: One end of the junction fails to match germline, which may point to a read error. This chain joins TRBV7-8 and TRBJ2-7, with D possibly matching TRBD2 (5 bases). The CDR3 extends over 11 amino acids. Germline V lookup: CDR1 SGHVS, CDR2 FQNEAQ. The CDR3 sequence is CASSFNLAMDF. The DNA of the CDR3 is TGTGCCAGCAGCTTCAATCTAGCCATGGACTTC.

A single count supports this clone. The J gene is TRBJ1-5, the V gene TRBV7-8, with 11 bases fitting TRBD1. The CDR3 runs 16 residues. V lost 3 bases and J lost 7; bases outside the gene matches: 8. Germline assignment: CDR1 SGHVS and CDR2 FQNEAQ. CDR3: CASSLVDRGRRQPQHF. CDR3 in DNA: TGTGCCAGCAGCTTGGTGGACAGGGGGCGCCGGCAGCCCCAGCATTTT. Filled out from reference TRBV7-8 and TRBJ1-5, the complete variable domain reads GAGVSQSPRYKVAKRGQDVALRCDPISGHVSLFWYQQALGQGPEFLTYFQNEAQLDKSGLPSDRFFAERPEGSVSTLKIQRTQQEDSAVYLCASSLVDRGRRQPQHFGDGTRLSIL.

The rearrangement links TRBV5-1 to TRBJ2-5; 8 bases line up with TRBD2. The CDR3 loop spans 14 amino acids. Per the germline V gene, CDR1 is SGHRS and CDR2 is YFSETQ. Trimming cost V 2 bases and J 5 bases; bases outside gene matches: 5. CDR3 region: CASSFSGVEETQYF. The DNA for the CDR3 is TGCGCCAGCAGCTTTAGCGGGGTGGAGGAGACCCAGTACTTC.

The chain uses TRBV28 and TRBJ1-1; 8 bases line up with TRBD1. The J segment lost 4 bases and the V segment lost 3 bases, leaving 10 bases of the junction unmatched. Germline V gene data show CDR1 as MDHEN and CDR2 as SYDVKM. The CDR3 has 16 residues. CDR3 in amino acids: CASSFPTGGAGTEAFF. CDR3 nucleotide sequence: TGTGCCAGCAGTTTCCCAACAGGGGGGGCCGGCACTGAAGCTTTCTTT.

This clone was seen a single time. The V call is TRBV7-8, the J call TRBJ2-4; TRBD1 agrees at 9 bases. In germline, CDR1 is SGHVS, CDR2 FQNEAQ. CDR3 size: 19 residues. Trimming took 4 bases from V and 0 from J; bases not matched to a gene: 13. The CDR3 DNA sequence: TGTGCCAGCAGCTCGGGACAGGGAGTAGCAACCTTAGCCAAAAACATTCAGTACTTC. Translated, it gives CASSSGQGVATLAKNIQYF.

The J gene is TRBJ1-1, the V gene TRBV19, with D perhaps matching TRBD1 (5 bases). The CDR3 length is 15 residues. The germline V gene has CDR1 LNHDA and CDR2 SQIVND (reference sequence). Trimming took off 4 bases at V and 4 bases at J, with 16 bases between the two ends. The CDR3 coding sequence is TGTGCCAGTAGTAAGGACACAATACTGGCCACTGAAGCTTTCTTT. Residues: CASSKDTILATEAFF.

In regard to this clone: One junction end disagrees with the germline gene, perhaps due to a read error. The CDR3 nucleotides read TGTGCCAACAGCTTAGCCCGACAGGGATTAATCAACTACAATGAGCAGTTCTTC. Translation: CANSLARQGLINYNEQFF. This chain uses TRBV7-2 with TRBJ2-1; 7 bases line up with TRBD1. The CDR3 runs 18 residues. CDR1 is SGHTA, CDR2 FQGNSA, per germline.

This chain connects TRBV2 to TRBJ2-7, with 10 bases fitting TRBD2. The V gene's germline CDR1 is SNHLY and CDR2 FYNNEI. J was trimmed by 6 bases and V by 6 bases; bases with no gene match: 11. CDR3 length: 15 amino acids. CDR3 in amino acids: CASRVSSGSAPEQYF. For the CDR3, the DNA is TGTGCCAGCAGGGTGTCTAGCGGGAGTGCACCCGAGCAGTACTTC.

This clone is a singleton in its sample. The chain recombines TRBV7-2 with TRBJ1-1; D uncertain. V shed 6 bases and J shed 3 bases, with 11 bases lying between them. The CDR3 totals 13 residues. Germline CDR1 is SGHTA and CDR2 is FQGNSA. The CDR3 sequence is CASSPPSYTEAFF. The CDR3 DNA follows: TGTGCCAGCAGTCCTCCGAGTTACACTGAAGCTTTCTTT.

The gene calls are TRBV5-6 and TRBJ2-7; D ambiguous. Germline V lookup: CDR1 SGHDT, CDR2 YYEEEE. CDR3 length: 14 residues. The V gene lost 2 bases and the J gene lost 2 bases, with 11 bases spanning the gap. CDR3 nucleotide sequence: TGTGCCAGCAGCTTTTACGACACCCCCTACGAGCAGTACTTC. Translating gives CASSFYDTPYEQYF.

The rearrangement links TRBV6-5 to TRBJ1-4; the D is unclear. The CDR3 runs to 13 residues. Germline loops: CDR1 MNHEY, CDR2 SVGAGI. Trimming stripped 6 bases from V and 7 bases from J, with 12 bases between. The CDR3 sequence: CASSQIAGEKLFF. Written as DNA, the CDR3 is TGTGCCAGCAGCCAGATCGCGGGTGAAAAACTGTTTTTT.

This clone came up a few times. The J gene is TRBJ1-4, the V gene TRBV14; D not certain. CDR3 length: 13 residues. V was cut by 4 bases and J by 8 bases, with 11 bases left in between. Germline values: CDR1 SGHDN, CDR2 FVKESK. DNA of the CDR3: TGTGCCAGCAGCCTCTCCCTGCGCGAAAAACTGTTTTTT. Protein product: CASSLSLREKLFF.

This chain joins TRBV19 and TRBJ2-7; 10 nucleotides line up with TRBD2. The J segment lost 7 bases and the V segment lost 3 bases, leaving 9 bases of the junction unmatched. The CDR3 is 15 amino acids. Germline V gene lookup returns CDR1 LNHDA and CDR2 SQIVND (reference sequence). The CDR3 sequence: CASSISLAGVREQYF. The CDR3 DNA is TGTGCCAGTAGTATCTCCCTAGCGGGAGTAAGGGAGCAGTACTTC.

The rearrangement uses TRBV19 and TRBJ2-4, with 7 bases that match TRBD1. V lost 7 bases to trimming and J lost 8 bases; unmatched junction nucleotides: 17. This CDR3 comprises 16 residues. CDR1 and CDR2 (germline): LNHDA, SQIVND (reference sequence). CDR3 amino acids: CASTPPPDRDGHIQYF. The CDR3 nucleotides read TGTGCCAGTACTCCTCCCCCCGACAGGGACGGTCACATTCAGTACTTC.

J is TRBJ2-1 and V is TRBV7-2; D not resolved. CDR1 SGHTA and CDR2 FQGNSA come from the germline V gene. V gave up 5 bases and J gave up 8 bases, with 19 bases separating them. The CDR3 runs 15 residues. The CDR3 sequence: CASSKPGSLLDEQFF. CDR3 in DNA: TGTGCCAGCAGCAAACCGGGTTCCCTCCTGGATGAGCAGTTCTTC.

This clone was counted once. The rearrangement uses TRBV5-1 and TRBJ2-1, with 7 bases aligning to TRBD2. Trimming took 2 bases from V and 8 from J; bases not matched to a gene: 10. The germline CDR1 and CDR2 sequences are SGHRS and YFSETQ. This CDR3 has 15 amino acids. The CDR3: CASSFTGPGLDEQFF. The CDR3 nucleotides read TGCGCCAGCAGCTTCACGGGACCTGGACTAGATGAGCAGTTCTTC. Filled out from reference TRBV5-1 and TRBJ2-1, the complete variable domain reads KAGVTQTPRYLIKTRGQQVTLSCSPISGHRSVSWYQQTPGQGLQFLFEYFSETQRNKGNFPGRFSGRQFSNSRSEMNVSTLELGDSALYLCASSFTGPGLDEQFFGPGTRLTVL.

This chain uses TRBV7-2 with TRBJ2-1; 12 nucleotides agree with TRBD2. V was clipped by 5 bases and J by 6 bases; unmatched bases: 2. The CDR3 spans 14 residues. CDR1 is SGHTA, CDR2 FQGNSA, per germline. The CDR3 DNA reads TGTGCCAGCAGCAGGACTAGCGGGACCAATGAGCAGTTCTTC. Encoded protein: CASSRTSGTNEQFF.

The chain carries TRBV28 and TRBJ1-2; 9 nucleotides agree with TRBD1. Germline CDR1 and CDR2: MDHEN and SYDVKM. CDR3 length equals 14 residues. J gave up 4 bases and V 5 bases, and 5 bases lay outside the gene matches. In DNA form, the CDR3 reads TGTGCCAGCAGTCTACAGGGGGCTAGCTATGGCTACACCTTC. Its translation is CASSLQGASYGYTF.

The chain couples TRBV19 to TRBJ1-2; 7 bases line up with TRBD1. V lost 9 bases, J lost 8 bases, and 15 bases stayed unmatched. Germline loops: CDR1 LNHDA, CDR2 SQIVND (reference sequence). The CDR3 extends over 14 amino acids. For the CDR3, the DNA is TGTGCCAGCGCCCCGACAGGGCTTCCTGGGGGCTACACCTTC. Translated, it gives CASAPTGLPGGYTF.

The CDR3 DNA follows: TGTGCCAGCAGGACCCCTGAGGGCTCTGGAAACACCATATATTTT. Translation gives CASRTPEGSGNTIYF. J is TRBJ1-3 and V is TRBV6-5; no clear D gene. The CDR3 totals 15 residues. Germline lookup yields CDR1 MNHEY and CDR2 SVGAGI. The germline V and J ends were trimmed by 6 bases and 0 bases, with 12 bases remaining between them.

The rearrangement links TRBV4-3 to TRBJ1-3, with unresolved D. The germline V gene encodes CDR1 LGHNA and CDR2 YSLEER. This CDR3 comprises 16 residues. V lost 2 bases, J lost 0 bases, and 11 bases lay in between. The CDR3: CASSQSGPISGNTIYF. The CDR3 region has the DNA TGCGCCAGCAGCCAATCTGGTCCTATCTCTGGAAACACCATATATTTT.

The DNA of the CDR3 is TGCGCCAGCAGCCAAGACGCGACAGGGACCTATGGCTACACCTTC. Protein: CASSQDATGTYGYTF. The chain joins TRBV4-3 to TRBJ1-2, with TRBD1 identical over 7 bases. The CDR3 sequence is 15 residues long. Germline V CDR1 and CDR2: LGHNA, YSLEER. V dropped 0 bases and J dropped 4; count of bases not matched to a gene: 5.